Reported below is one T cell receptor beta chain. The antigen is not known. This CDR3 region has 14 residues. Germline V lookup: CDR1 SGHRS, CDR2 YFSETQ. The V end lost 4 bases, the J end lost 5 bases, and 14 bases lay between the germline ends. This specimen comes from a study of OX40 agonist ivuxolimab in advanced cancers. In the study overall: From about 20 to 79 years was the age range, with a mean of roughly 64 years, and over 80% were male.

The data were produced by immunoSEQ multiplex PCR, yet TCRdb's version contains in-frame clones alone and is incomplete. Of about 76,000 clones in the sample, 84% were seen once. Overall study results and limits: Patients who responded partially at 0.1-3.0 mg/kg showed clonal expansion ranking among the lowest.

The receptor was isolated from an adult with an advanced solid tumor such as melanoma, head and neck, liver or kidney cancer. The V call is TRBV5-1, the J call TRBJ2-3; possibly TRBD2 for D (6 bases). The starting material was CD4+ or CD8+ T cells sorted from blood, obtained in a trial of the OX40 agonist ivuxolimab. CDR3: CASSPPGREDTQYF. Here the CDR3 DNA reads TGCGCCAGCAGCCCCCCGGGGCGGGAAGATACGCAGTATTTT.